This T cell receptor (beta chain) was profiled in a study of T-cell reconstitution after alpha-beta-depleted transplantation in children. General study results and limits: T-cell counts and diversity at one year following transplant were attributed mainly to newly produced T cells. About two months after transplant, alpha-beta T cells reportedly came from several hundred expanded graft clones. Some patients owed their high day-60 TCRbeta diversity to surviving recipient T cells and thymic progenitors.

V shed 4 bases, J shed 0 bases, and the junction held 12 bases outside the gene matches. CDR3 length equals 18 residues. Germline V CDR1 and CDR2: SQVTM, ANQGSEA. Concerning this clonotype: The antigen is unknown.

Using unique molecular identifiers, the investigators prepared the TCRbeta library. TCRdb redid the calling of the PCR reads with MiXCR, one entry per CDR3 protein. Here the sample spans around 440,000 distinct CDR3 sequences, approximately 10% being singletons. The V call is TRBV29-1, the J call TRBJ2-1; 10 bases line up with TRBD2. This TCR came from a child younger than 10 with inherited bone marrow failure, due to receive a stem cell transplant. The source material was PBMCs, sampled before TCRalphabeta/CD19-depleted stem cell transplant. The CDR3 nucleotides read TGCAGCGTTGCCGGGACTAGCGCCATCCCGGCCTCCTACAATGAGCAGTTCTTC. The encoded protein is CSVAGTSAIPASYNEQFF.